This is a list of T cell receptor beta chains from one sample in a study of T-cell reconstitution after alpha-beta-depleted transplantation in children. TCRdb independently ran MiXCR on the PCR reads; one entry per CDR3 protein. Among approximately 300,000 distinct CDR3 sequences listed, 6% to 10% were seen once. Sequencing was performed on peripheral blood, taken 360 days after TCRalphabeta/CD19-depleted stem cell transplant. The receptors derive from a female patient aged 2 to 10 who had a stem cell transplant for Fanconi anemia, so the T cells may come from the graft donor. The CDR3 runs from the conserved cysteine through the conserved F or W. Rows may omit the clone size; those that give it use once, few, many or a size class.

v_call	j_call	clone_size	cdr3_aa
TRBV6-5	TRBJ2-1	many	CASKQGPYNEQFF
TRBV20-1	TRBJ2-5	NA	CSARFIGGQETQYF
TRBV4-1	TRBJ2-2	few	CASSRHTGELFF
TRBV15	TRBJ2-3	few	CATSSGQGQITDTQYF
TRBV14	TRBJ2-3	NA	CASSRQGASIHNTQYF
TRBV11-2	TRBJ2-7	NA	CASSLEVQAEQYF
TRBV4-1	TRBJ1-1	many	CASSHGVEAFF
TRBV11-2	TRBJ2-1	many	CASSLETRTGSYNEQFF
TRBV25-1	TRBJ2-5	NA	CASSSGTGWETQYF
TRBV5-6	TRBJ2-4	NA	CASSLDPSARNIQYF
TRBV6-1	TRBJ1-6	few	CASSTRGTDSPLHF
TRBV27	TRBJ2-2	many	CASSLGNTGELFF
TRBV4-2	TRBJ2-5	few	CASSPLPGSGRACQRWKETQYF
TRBV7-8	TRBJ2-3	many	CASSLEAGDGDTQYF
TRBV12-3/TRBV12-4	TRBJ2-6	many	CASSFRGAGANVLTF
TRBV7-2	TRBJ2-7	many	CASSLEGLGQYF
TRBV20-1	TRBJ2-1	many	CSARGSYISYNEQFF
TRBV5-1	TRBJ2-1	many	CASSFRQILSNEQFF
TRBV5-1	TRBJ2-1	NA	CASSLEFPSAAYNEQFF
TRBV5-1	TRBJ1-3	many	CASSLEGLPGNTIYF
TRBV7-2	TRBJ2-4	few	CASSLAWTGAKNIQYF
TRBV7-3	TRBJ2-3	few	CASSWGQSTDTQYF
TRBV5-1	TRBJ1-1	NA	CASSLDARKAYLNTEAFF
TRBV20-1	TRBJ1-1	many	CSALGQSNTEAFF